These 5 T cell receptor beta chains share one sample of origin, sequenced in a study of beta chain features in type 1 diabetes. Investigators reverse transcribed all isolated RNA, so they sequenced expressed TCRB transcripts. Libraries were prepared by immunoSEQ multiplex PCR; TCRdb keeps only in-frame clonotypes and omits some of them. The top ten clones hold 0.023% of a sample with 850,000 to 900,000 clones, 17% of them seen once. Sequences were obtained from naive CD4+ T cells from blood. These receptors all come from a woman between 18 and 29 years old in good health.

This clone was recorded many times. The chain joins TRBV10-3 to TRBJ1-2, with unresolved D. Germline assignment: CDR1 ENHRY and CDR2 SYGVKD. This CDR3 has 15 amino acids. V was cut by 10 bases and J by 2 bases, with 20 bases left in between. The CDR3 sequence: CATPGGPNPNYGYTF. DNA for the CDR3: TGTGCCACCCCGGGAGGGCCCAACCCCAACTATGGCTACACCTTC.

This clone was seen a few times. The chain links TRBV25-1 to TRBJ2-3, with 10 bases aligning to TRBD2. V was clipped by 2 bases and J by 2 bases; unmatched bases: 4. Germline CDR1 is MGHDK and CDR2 is SYGVNS. CDR3 length: 16 amino acids. DNA of the CDR3: TGTGCCAGCAGTGAAACTAGCGGGACATTCACAGATACGCAGTATTTT. Its protein product is CASSETSGTFTDTQYF.

This clone was detected only a few times. The chain joins TRBV18 to TRBJ2-6; TRBD1 matches 8 bases. Germline trimming cut 3 bases from V and 0 bases from J; bases unmatched to any gene: 4. The CDR3 is 17 amino acids. Looked up from germline, CDR1 is KGHSH and CDR2 is LQKENI. CDR3 region: CASSPGTGISGANVLTF. CDR3 nucleotide sequence: TGTGCCAGCTCACCTGGGACAGGAATCTCTGGGGCCAACGTCCTGACTTTC.

The sample holds a few counts of this clone. The genes are TRBV29-1 and TRBJ2-3, with 8 bases matching TRBD1. The CDR3 is made up of 16 amino acids. Germline assignment: CDR1 SQVTM and CDR2 ANQGSEA. J was trimmed by 0 bases and V by 3 bases; bases with no gene match: 8. CDR3 sequence: CSVEGGRQGSTDTQYF. CDR3 sequence (DNA): TGCAGCGTTGAGGGGGGCAGACAGGGGAGCACAGATACGCAGTATTTT.

This clone was recorded a few times. Here the CDR3 reads CASSFTSDYGYTF. CDR3 DNA: TGTGCCAGCAGCTTCACATCGGACTATGGCTACACCTTC. This chain links TRBV7-9 with TRBJ1-2; D is unclear. Germline CDR1 SEHNR, CDR2 FQNEAQ (reference sequence). Trimming removed 3 bases from V and 3 bases from J, with 8 bases in between. CDR3 length: 13 amino acids.